The present TCR beta chain was sequenced within a study of response to subunit inactivated influenza vaccine. This clonotype was recorded a few times. Its specificity is unknown. This CDR3 has 16 residues. Germline V gives CDR1 SQVTM, CDR2 ANQGSEA. J gave up 10 bases and V 4 bases, and 12 bases lay outside the gene matches. TCRdb redid the calling of the RT-PCR reads with MiXCR, one entry per CDR3 protein. This sample yields roughly 760,000 distinct CDR3 sequences, of which approximately 21% are seen a single time; roughly 10% belongs to the top ten. Study-wide results and limits: The authors suggested that few new T cells are recruited per seasonal influenza vaccination.

This chain joins TRBV29-1 and TRBJ2-1; TRBD2 matches 14 bases. The sample consisted of PBMCs from blood, taken roughly 5 days after vaccination. This clonotype originated in a man between 45 and 60 years old who received an inactivated influenza vaccine. The CDR3: CSVGPPTSGRAGEQFF. CDR3 DNA: TGCAGCGTTGGCCCCCCGACTAGCGGGAGGGCAGGGGAGCAGTTCTTC.